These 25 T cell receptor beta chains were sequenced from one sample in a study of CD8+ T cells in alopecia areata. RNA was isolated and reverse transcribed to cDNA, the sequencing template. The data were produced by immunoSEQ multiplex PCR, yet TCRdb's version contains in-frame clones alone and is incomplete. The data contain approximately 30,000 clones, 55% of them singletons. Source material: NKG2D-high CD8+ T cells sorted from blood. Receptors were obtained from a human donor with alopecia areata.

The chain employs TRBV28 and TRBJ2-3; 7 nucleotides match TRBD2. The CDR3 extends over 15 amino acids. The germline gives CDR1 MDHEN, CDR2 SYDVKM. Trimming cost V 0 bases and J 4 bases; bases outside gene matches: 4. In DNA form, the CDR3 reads TGTGCCAGCAGTTTATGGGGGGGGACTGCAGATACGCAGTATTTT. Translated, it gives CASSLWGGTADTQYF. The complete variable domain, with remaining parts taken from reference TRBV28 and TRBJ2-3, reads DVKVTQSSRYLVKRTGEKVFLECVQDMDHENMFWYRQDPGLGLRLIYFSYDVKMKEKGDIPEGYSVSREKKERFSLILESASTNQTSMYLCASSLWGGTADTQYFGPGTRLTVL.

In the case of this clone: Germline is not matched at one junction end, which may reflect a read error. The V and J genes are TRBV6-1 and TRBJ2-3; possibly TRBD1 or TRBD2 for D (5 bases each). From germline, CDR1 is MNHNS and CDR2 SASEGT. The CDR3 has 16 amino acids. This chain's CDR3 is CVSSDWLLGVTDTQYF. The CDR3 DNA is TGTGTCAGCAGTGACTGGCTACTAGGGGTCACAGATACGCAGTATTTT.

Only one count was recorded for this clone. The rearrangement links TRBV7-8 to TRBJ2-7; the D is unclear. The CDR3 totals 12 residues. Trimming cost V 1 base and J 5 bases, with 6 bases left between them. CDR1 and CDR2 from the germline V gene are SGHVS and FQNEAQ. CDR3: CASSLVAHEQYF. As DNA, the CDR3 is TGTGCCAGCAGCTTAGTCGCCCACGAGCAGTACTTC.

The CDR3 loop reads CASSFGTGAYEQYF. In DNA form, the CDR3 reads TGCGCCAGCAGCTTTGGGACAGGGGCCTACGAGCAGTACTTC. The chain uses TRBV5-1 and TRBJ2-7; 10 bases map to TRBD1. The V gene's germline CDR1 is SGHRS and CDR2 YFSETQ. Trimming cost V 2 bases and J 2 bases; bases outside gene matches: 1. The CDR3 is 14 amino acids.

CDR3 loop: CASSGDSGYEQYF. CDR3 nucleotides: TGTGCCAGCAGCGGTGATTCCGGATACGAGCAGTACTTC. The chain employs TRBV11-1 and TRBJ2-7; no reliable D call. Germline CDR1 reads SGHAT; CDR2 reads FQDESV (reference sequence). V gave up 5 bases and J gave up 4 bases, with 12 bases separating them. The CDR3 loop spans 13 amino acids.

CDR3 in amino acids: CASSLGLVNTGELFF. DNA of the CDR3: TGTGCCAGCAGTTTGGGACTGGTCAACACCGGGGAGCTGTTTTTT. This sequence joins TRBV27 and TRBJ2-2, with D possibly being TRBD2 (6 bases). V lost 3 bases to trimming and J lost 2 bases, with 10 bases between them. Germline V gene lookup returns CDR1 MNHEY and CDR2 SMNVEV (reference sequence). The CDR3 length is 15 residues.

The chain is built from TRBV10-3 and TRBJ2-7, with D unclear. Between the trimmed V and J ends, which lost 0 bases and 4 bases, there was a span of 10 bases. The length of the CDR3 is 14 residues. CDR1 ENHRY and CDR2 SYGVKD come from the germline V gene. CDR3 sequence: CAISESSSRYEQYF. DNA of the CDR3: TGTGCCATCAGTGAGTCCAGTAGTCGGTACGAGCAGTACTTC.

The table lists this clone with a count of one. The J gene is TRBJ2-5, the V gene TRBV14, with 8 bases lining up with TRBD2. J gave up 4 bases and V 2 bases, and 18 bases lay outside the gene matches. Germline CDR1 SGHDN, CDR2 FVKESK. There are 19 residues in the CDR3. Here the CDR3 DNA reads TGTGCCAGCAGCCAATCAGCGAGCGGGAGTGTTTCGCGGAGAGAGACCCAGTACTTC. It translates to CASSQSASGSVSRRETQYF.

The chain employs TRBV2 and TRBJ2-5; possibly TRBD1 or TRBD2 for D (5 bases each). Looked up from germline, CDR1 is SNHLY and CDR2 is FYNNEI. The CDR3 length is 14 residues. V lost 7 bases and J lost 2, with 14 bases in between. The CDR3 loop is CASTENRRQETQYF. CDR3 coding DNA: TGTGCCAGCACAGAGAACAGGAGGCAAGAGACCCAGTACTTC.

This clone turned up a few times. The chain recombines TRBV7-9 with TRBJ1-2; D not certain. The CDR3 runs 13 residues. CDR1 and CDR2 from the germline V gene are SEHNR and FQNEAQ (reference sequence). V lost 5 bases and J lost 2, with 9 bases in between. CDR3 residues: CASSAALNYGYTF. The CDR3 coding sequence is TGTGCCAGCAGCGCGGCCCTCAACTATGGCTACACCTTC. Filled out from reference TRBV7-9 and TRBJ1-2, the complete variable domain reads DTGVSQNPRHKITKRGQNVTFRCDPISEHNRLYWYRQTLGQGPEFLTYFQNEAQLEKSRLLSDRFSAERPKGSFSTLEIQRTEQGDSAMYLCASSAALNYGYTFGSGTRLTVV.

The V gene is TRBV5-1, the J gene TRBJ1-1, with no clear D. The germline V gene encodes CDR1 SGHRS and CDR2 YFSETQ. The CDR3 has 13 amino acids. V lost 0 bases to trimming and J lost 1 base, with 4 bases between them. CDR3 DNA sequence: TGCGCCAGCAGCTTGGCAGGGAACACTGAAGCTTTCTTT. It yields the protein CASSLAGNTEAFF.

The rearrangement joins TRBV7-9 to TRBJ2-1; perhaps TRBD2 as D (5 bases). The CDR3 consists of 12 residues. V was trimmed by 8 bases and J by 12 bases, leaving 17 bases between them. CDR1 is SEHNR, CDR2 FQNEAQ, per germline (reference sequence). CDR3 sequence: CASRRAGMGQFF. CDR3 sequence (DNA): TGTGCCAGCCGGCGGGCCGGGATGGGGCAGTTCTTC.

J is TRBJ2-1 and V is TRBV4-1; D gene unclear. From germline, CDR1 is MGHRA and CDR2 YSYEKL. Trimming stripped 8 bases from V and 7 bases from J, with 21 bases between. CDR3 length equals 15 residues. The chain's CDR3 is CASSIFGTSRNEQFF. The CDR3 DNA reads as TGCGCCAGCTCTATCTTCGGCACCTCGCGGAATGAGCAGTTCTTC.

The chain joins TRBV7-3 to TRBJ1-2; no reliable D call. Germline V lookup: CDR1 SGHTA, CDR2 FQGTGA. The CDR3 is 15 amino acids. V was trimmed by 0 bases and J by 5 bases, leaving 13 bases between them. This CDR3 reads CASSLTGRSSYGYTF. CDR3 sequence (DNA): TGTGCCAGCAGCTTAACTGGCAGAAGTTCTTATGGCTACACCTTC.

The DNA of the CDR3 is TGTGCCAGCGCCTGGGCGGCACCCTACGAGCAGTACTTC. Its protein is CASAWAAPYEQYF. The genes are TRBV27 and TRBJ2-7; D remains ambiguous. This CDR3 contains 13 residues. V was shortened by 8 bases and J by 2 bases, with 13 bases between the two germline ends. Germline V gene lookup returns CDR1 MNHEY and CDR2 SMNVEV (reference sequence).

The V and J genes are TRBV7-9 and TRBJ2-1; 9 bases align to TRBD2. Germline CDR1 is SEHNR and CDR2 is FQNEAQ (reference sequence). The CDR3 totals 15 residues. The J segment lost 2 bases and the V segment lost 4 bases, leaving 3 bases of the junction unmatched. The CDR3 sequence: CASSWGGRAYNEQFF. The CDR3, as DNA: TGTGCCAGCAGCTGGGGCGGGAGGGCCTACAATGAGCAGTTCTTC.

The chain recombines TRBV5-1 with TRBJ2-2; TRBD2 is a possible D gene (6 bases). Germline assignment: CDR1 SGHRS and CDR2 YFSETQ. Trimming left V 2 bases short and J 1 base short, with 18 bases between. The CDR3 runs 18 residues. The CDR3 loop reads CASSFREVLLQNTGELFF. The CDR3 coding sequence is TGCGCCAGCAGCTTTAGGGAGGTTCTTCTCCAGAACACCGGGGAGCTGTTTTTT.

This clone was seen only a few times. Here the CDR3 DNA reads TGTGCCAGCAGTCAACCGAGCTCCTACAATGAGCAGTTCTTC. Translated, it gives CASSQPSSYNEQFF. The gene calls are TRBV27 and TRBJ2-1; D gene uncertain. This CDR3 contains 14 residues. Germline V gene data show CDR1 as MNHEY and CDR2 as SMNVEV (reference sequence). Trimming took off 5 bases at V and 0 bases at J, with 8 bases between the two ends.

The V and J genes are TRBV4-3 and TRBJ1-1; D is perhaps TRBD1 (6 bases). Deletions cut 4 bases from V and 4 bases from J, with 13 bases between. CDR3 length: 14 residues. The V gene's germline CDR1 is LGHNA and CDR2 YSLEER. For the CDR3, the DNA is TGCGCCAGCAGCCCCCACACAGGGTCCACTGAAGCTTTCTTT. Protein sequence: CASSPHTGSTEAFF.

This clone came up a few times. CDR3 protein: CASSVEGETQYF. The CDR3 coding sequence is TGTGCCAGCAGCGTCGAGGGCGAGACCCAGTACTTC. The chain recombines TRBV7-9 with TRBJ2-5, with D perhaps matching TRBD2 (5 bases). V was pared by 5 bases and J by 5 bases, with 9 bases between. CDR3 length equals 12 residues. Germline V gene lookup returns CDR1 SEHNR and CDR2 FQNEAQ (reference sequence).

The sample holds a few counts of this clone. The CDR3 nucleotides read TGTGCCAGCAGCCCCCTGACTCGAGCAACTAATGAAAAACTGTTTTTT. Its protein is CASSPLTRATNEKLFF. The gene calls are TRBV7-2 and TRBJ1-4; the D is unclear. Germline V lookup: CDR1 SGHTA, CDR2 FQGNSA. The CDR3 has 16 amino acids. Trimming cost V 5 bases and J 0 bases, with 13 bases left between them.

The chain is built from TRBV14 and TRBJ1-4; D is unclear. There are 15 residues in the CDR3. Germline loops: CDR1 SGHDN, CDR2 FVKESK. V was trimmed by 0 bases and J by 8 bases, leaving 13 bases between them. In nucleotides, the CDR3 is TGTGCCAGCAGCCAAGATTACGGGGATCAAGAAAAACTGTTTTTT. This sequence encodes CASSQDYGDQEKLFF.

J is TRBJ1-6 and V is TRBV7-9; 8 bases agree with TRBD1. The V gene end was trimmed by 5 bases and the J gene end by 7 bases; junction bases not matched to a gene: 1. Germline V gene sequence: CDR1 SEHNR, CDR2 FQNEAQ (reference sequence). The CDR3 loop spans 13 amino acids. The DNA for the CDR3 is TGTGCCAGCAGCGACAGGGGAAATTCACCCCTCCACTTT. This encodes CASSDRGNSPLHF.

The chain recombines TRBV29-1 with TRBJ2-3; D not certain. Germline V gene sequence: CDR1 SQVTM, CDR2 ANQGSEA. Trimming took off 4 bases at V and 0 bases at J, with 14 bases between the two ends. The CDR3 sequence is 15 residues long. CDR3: CSVVASGTSTDTQYF. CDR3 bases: TGCAGCGTTGTGGCTAGTGGAACTAGCACAGATACGCAGTATTTT.

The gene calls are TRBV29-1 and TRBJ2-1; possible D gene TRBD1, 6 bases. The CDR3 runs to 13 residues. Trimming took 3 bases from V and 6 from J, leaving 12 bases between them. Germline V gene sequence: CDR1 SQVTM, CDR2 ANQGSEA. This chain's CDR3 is CSVELVGGNEQFF. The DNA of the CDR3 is TGCAGCGTTGAGTTGGTAGGGGGCAATGAGCAGTTCTTC.